A selection of T cell receptor beta chains follows, all from one sample in a study of shared clonotypes between healthy human individuals. Here immunoSEQ multiplex PCR was the method, and the copy in TCRdb shows in-frame clones only, minus some. The table records about 520,000 clones, approximately 95% of them present only once. The sample consisted of naive CD4+ T cells sorted from blood. These receptor sequences come from a woman aged 25-40 years in good health. Each CDR3 is given with its conserved first and last residue. D genes are given only for firm matches. Clone size is given for some rows only: seen once, a few or many times, or a class if the clone is expanded.

d_call clone_size j_call v_call cdr3_nt cdr3_aa
- - TRBJ2-7 TRBV7-2 TGTGCCAGCAGCCGTGTCGGTACCTACGAGCAGTACTTC CASSRVGTYEQYF
- once TRBJ2-5 TRBV7-7 TGTGCCAGCACGGAGGGCTTGGGAGAGACCCAGTACTTC CASTEGLGETQYF
TRBD2 - TRBJ2-3 TRBV4-1 TGCGCCAGCAGCCAAGTAGCAGCGGGAAGTATAAGGACGCAGTATTTT CASSQVAAGSIRTQYF
TRBD2 - TRBJ2-1 TRBV11-2 TGTGCCAGCAGCTTAATTAGCGGGAGGGCCTACAATGAGCAGTTCTTC CASSLISGRAYNEQFF
- - TRBJ2-2 TRBV7-8 TGTGCCAGCAGCCTCCACAGGGACACCGGGGAGCTGTTTTTT CASSLHRDTGELFF
- - TRBJ2-6 TRBV29-1 TGCAGCGTTGGGGAGTGGGCTGGGGCCAACGTCCTGACTTTC CSVGEWAGANVLTF
TRBD1 - TRBJ2-7 TRBV7-9 TGTGCCAGCAGCTTAGTCCGGACAGGTTCCTCCTACGAGCAGTACTTC CASSLVRTGSSYEQYF
- - TRBJ1-1 TRBV28 TGTGCCAGCATACGGCCGATGAACACTGAAGCTTTCTTT CASIRPMNTEAFF
- - TRBJ2-1 TRBV5-4 TGTGCCAGCAGCTTTCGGACTCGCGCGGACAATGAGCAGTTCTTC CASSFRTRADNEQFF
- - TRBJ2-3 TRBV5-1 TGCGCCAGCAGCTTGGCCACAGATACGCAGTATTTT CASSLATDTQYF
- - TRBJ1-3 TRBV19 TGTGCCAGTGGCAGGGCGAACTCTGGAAACACCATATATTTT CASGRANSGNTIYF
TRBD2 once TRBJ2-7 TRBV19 TGTGCCAGTAGTCTAACCGGGACTAGAAACGAGCAGTACTTC CASSLTGTRNEQYF
TRBD1 - TRBJ1-5 TRBV28 TGTGCCAGCAGTTTGGACAGGCGGGATCAGCCCCAGCATTTT CASSLDRRDQPQHF
- - TRBJ2-7 TRBV4-2 TGTGCCAGCAGCCAAGATCCTACCCCCTACGAGCAGTACTTC CASSQDPTPYEQYF
- - TRBJ1-2 TRBV28 TGTGCCACCTGGCGTGAGGGGGGTGGCTACACCTTC CATWREGGGYTF
- once TRBJ1-6 TRBV11-2 TGTGCCAGCAGCTTAGTCGGGTCTCCCCTCCACTTT CASSLVGSPLHF
- - TRBJ2-3 TRBV5-1 TGCGCCAGCAGCGATCGACAGGGAGGGCGCACAGATACGCAGTATTTT CASSDRQGGRTDTQYF
- - TRBJ2-1 TRBV19 TGTGCCAGTAGTAGCGGCGAGCTTTATGAGCAGTTCTTC CASSSGELYEQFF
- - TRBJ2-7 TRBV28 TGTGCCAGCAGTCCCCGGGCCAATTGGGACGAGCAGTACTTC CASSPRANWDEQYF
- once TRBJ1-5 TRBV6-5 TGTGCCACCCGACGCGCAGGGATCAATCAGCCCCAGCATTTT CATRRAGINQPQHF